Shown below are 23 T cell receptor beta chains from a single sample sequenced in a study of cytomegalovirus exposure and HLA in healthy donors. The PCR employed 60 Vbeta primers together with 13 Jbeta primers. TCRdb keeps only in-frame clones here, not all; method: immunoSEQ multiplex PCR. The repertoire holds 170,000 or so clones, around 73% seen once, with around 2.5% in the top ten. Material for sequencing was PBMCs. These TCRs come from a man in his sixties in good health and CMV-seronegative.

The CDR3 DNA is TGTGCCAGCAGTTTCGGGTCCACCGGGGAAGAGACCCAGTACTTC. Protein sequence: CASSFGSTGEETQYF. V usage is TRBV28 and J usage is TRBJ2-5; D perhaps matches TRBD2 (5 bases). V dropped 3 bases and J dropped 3 bases, with 14 bases sitting between them. This CDR3 comprises 15 residues. Germline CDR1 and CDR2: MDHEN and SYDVKM.

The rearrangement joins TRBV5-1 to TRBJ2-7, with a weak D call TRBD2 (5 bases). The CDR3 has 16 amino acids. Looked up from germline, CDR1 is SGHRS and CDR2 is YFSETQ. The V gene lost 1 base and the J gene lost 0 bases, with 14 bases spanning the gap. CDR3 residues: CASSLTPVGSSYEQYF. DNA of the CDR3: TGCGCCAGCAGCTTGACCCCCGTTGGGAGCTCCTACGAGCAGTACTTC.

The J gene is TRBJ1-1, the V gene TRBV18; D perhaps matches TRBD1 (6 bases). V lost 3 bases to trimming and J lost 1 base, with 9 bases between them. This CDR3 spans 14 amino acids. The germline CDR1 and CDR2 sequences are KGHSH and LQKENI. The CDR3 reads CASSPGRGNTEAFF. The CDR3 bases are TGTGCCAGCTCACCGGGCAGGGGGAACACTGAAGCTTTCTTT.

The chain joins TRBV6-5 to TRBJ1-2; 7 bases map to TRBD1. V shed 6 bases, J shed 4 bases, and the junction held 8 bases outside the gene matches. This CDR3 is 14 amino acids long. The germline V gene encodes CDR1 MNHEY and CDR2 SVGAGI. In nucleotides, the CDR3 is TGTGCCAGCAGCTCTAGACAGGGCGGCTATGGCTACACCTTC. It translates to CASSSRQGGYGYTF.

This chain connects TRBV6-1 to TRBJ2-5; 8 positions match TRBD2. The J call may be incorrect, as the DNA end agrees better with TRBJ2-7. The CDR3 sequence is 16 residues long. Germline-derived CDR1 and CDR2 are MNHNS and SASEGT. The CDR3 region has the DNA TGTGCCAGCAGTGAAGCTTTAGCGGGAAGCTCCTACGAGCAGTACTTC. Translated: CASSEALAGSSYEQYF.

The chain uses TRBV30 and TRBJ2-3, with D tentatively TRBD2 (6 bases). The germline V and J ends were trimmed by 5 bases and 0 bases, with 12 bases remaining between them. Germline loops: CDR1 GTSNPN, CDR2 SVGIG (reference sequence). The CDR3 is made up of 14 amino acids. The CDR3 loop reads CAWAAGLSTDTQYF. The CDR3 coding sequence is TGTGCCTGGGCCGCGGGGCTGAGCACAGATACGCAGTATTTT.

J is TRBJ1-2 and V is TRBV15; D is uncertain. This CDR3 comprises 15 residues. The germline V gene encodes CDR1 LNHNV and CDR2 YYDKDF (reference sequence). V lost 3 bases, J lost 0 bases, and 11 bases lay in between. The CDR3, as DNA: TGTGCCACCAGCAGCGGACTAAATTCTAACTATGGCTACACCTTC. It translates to CATSSGLNSNYGYTF.

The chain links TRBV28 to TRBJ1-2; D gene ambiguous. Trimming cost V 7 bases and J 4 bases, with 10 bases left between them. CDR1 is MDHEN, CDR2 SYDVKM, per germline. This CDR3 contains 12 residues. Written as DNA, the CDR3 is TGTGCCAGCACCCCCCGCAGCTATGGCTACACCTTC. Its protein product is CASTPRSYGYTF.

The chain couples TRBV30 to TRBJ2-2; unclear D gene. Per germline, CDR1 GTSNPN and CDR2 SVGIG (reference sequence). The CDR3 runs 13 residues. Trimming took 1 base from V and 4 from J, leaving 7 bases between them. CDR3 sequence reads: CAWSAYGTGELFF. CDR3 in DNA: TGTGCCTGGAGTGCATACGGCACCGGGGAGCTGTTTTTT.

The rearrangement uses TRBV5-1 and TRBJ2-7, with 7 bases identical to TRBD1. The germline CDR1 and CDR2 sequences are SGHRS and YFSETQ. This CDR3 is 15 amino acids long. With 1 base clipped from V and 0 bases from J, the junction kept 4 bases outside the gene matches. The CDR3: CASSLRQGGSYEQYF. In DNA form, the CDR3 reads TGCGCCAGCAGCTTGAGACAGGGCGGCTCCTACGAGCAGTACTTC. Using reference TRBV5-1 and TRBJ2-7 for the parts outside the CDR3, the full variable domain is KAGVTQTPRYLIKTRGQQVTLSCSPISGHRSVSWYQQTPGQGLQFLFEYFSETQRNKGNFPGRFSGRQFSNSRSEMNVSTLELGDSALYLCASSLRQGGSYEQYFGPGTRLTVT.

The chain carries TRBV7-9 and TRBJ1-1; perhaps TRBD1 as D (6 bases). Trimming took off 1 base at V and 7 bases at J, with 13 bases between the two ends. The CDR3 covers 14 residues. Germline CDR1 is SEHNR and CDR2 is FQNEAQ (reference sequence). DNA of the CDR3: TGTGCCAGCAGCTTAGTTGGACAGCTTCATGAAGCTTTCTTT. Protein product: CASSLVGQLHEAFF. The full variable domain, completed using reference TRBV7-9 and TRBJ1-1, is DTGVSQNPRHKITKRGQNVTFRCDPISEHNRLYWYRQTLGQGPEFLTYFQNEAQLEKSRLLSDRFSAERPKGSFSTLEIQRTEQGDSAMYLCASSLVGQLHEAFFGQGTRLTVV.

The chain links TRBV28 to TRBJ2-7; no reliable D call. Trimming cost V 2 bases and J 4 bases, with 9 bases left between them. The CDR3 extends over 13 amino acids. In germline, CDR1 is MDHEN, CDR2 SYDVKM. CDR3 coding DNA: TGTGCCAGCAGTTTACACAGTTCATACGAGCAGTACTTC. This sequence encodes CASSLHSSYEQYF.

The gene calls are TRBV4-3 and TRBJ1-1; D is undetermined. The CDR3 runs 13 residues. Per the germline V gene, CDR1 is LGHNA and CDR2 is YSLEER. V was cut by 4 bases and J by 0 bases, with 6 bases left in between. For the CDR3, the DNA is TGCGCCAGCAGCCTTTCAGTGAACACTGAAGCTTTCTTT. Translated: CASSLSVNTEAFF.

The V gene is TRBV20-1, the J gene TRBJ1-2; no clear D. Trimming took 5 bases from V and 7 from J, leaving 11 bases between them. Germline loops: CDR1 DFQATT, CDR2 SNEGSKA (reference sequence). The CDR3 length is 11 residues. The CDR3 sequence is CSAPPESGYTF. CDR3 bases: TGCAGTGCTCCACCCGAGTCTGGCTACACCTTC.

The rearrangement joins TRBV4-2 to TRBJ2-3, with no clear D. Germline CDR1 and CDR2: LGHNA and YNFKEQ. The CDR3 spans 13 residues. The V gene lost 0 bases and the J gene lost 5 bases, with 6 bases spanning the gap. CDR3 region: CASSQDRGDTQYF. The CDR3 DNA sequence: TGTGCCAGCAGCCAAGATAGAGGAGATACGCAGTATTTT.

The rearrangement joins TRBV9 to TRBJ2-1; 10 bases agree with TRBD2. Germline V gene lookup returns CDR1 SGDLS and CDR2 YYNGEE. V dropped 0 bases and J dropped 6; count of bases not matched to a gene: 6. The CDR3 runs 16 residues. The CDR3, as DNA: TGTGCCAGCAGCGTAGTCCCAGCGGGAGGGGGCAATGAGCAGTTCTTC. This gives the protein CASSVVPAGGGNEQFF.

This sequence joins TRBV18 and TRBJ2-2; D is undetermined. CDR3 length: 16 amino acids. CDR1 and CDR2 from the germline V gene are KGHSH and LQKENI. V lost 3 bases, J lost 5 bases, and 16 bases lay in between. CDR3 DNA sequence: TGTGCCAGCTCACCTCTTGTCTTAGGAGAGACCGGGGAGCTGTTTTTT. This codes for CASSPLVLGETGELFF.

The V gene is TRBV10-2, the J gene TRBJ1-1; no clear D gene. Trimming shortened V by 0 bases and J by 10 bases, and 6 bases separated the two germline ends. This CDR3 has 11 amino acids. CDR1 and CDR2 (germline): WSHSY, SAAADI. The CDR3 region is CASSESLLAFF. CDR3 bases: TGCGCCAGCAGTGAGTCCCTCCTAGCTTTCTTT.

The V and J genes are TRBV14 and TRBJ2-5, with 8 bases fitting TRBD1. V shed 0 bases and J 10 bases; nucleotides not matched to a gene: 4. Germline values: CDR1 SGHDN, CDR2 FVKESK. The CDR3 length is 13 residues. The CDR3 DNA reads TGTGCCAGCAGCCAAGATTTAACAGGGGGCCAGTACTTC. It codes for CASSQDLTGGQYF.

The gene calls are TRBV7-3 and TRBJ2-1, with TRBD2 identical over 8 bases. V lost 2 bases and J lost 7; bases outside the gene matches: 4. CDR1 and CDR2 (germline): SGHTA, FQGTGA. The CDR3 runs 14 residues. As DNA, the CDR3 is TGTGCCAGCAGCTTAGGGACTAGGCTAAATGAGCAGTTCTTC. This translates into CASSLGTRLNEQFF.

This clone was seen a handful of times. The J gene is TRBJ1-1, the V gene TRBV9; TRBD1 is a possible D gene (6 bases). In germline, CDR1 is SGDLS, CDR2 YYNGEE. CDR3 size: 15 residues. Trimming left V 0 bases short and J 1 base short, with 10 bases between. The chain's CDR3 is CASSVATGSNTEAFF. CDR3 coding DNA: TGTGCCAGCAGCGTAGCTACAGGGTCGAACACTGAAGCTTTCTTT. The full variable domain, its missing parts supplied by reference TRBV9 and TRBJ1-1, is DSGVTQTPKHLITATGQRVTLRCSPRSGDLSVYWYQQSLDQGLQFLIQYYNGEERAKGNILERFSAQQFPDLHSELNLSSLELGDSALYFCASSVATGSNTEAFFGQGTRLTVV.

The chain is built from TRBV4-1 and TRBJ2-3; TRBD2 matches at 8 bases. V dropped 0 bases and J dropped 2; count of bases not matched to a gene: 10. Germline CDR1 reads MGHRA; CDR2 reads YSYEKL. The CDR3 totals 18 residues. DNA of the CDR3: TGCGCCAGCAGCCAAGATAGAGGAAGCGGGGGCCTCACAGATACGCAGTATTTT. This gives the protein CASSQDRGSGGLTDTQYF.

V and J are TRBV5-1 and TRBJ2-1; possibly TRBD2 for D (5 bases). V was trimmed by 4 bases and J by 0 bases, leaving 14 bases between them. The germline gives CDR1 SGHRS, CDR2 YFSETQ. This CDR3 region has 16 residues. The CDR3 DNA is TGCGCCAGCAGCAACCCGACTATGAGCTCCTACAATGAGCAGTTCTTC. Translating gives CASSNPTMSSYNEQFF.